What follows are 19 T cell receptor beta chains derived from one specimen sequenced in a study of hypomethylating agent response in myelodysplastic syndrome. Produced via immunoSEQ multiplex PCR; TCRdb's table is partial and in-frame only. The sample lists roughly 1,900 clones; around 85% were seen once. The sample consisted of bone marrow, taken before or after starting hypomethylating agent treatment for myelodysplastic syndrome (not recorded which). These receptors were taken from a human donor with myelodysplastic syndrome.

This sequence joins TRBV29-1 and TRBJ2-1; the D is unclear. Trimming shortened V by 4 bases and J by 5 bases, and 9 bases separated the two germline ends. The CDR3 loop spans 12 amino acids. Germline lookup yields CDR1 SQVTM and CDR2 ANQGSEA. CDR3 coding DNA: TGCAGCGTTGGGAGCGCTGACAATGAGCAGTTCTTC. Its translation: CSVGSADNEQFF.

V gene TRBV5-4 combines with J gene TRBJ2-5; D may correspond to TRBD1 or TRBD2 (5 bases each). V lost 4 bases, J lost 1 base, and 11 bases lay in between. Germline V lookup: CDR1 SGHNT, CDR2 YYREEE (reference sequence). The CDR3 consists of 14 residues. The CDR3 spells CASSHGTAQETQYF. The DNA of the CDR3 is TGTGCCAGCAGCCACGGGACGGCCCAAGAGACCCAGTACTTC.

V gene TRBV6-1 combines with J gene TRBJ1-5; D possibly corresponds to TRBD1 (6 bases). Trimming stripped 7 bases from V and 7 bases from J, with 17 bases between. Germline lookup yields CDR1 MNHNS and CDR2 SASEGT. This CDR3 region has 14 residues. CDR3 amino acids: CASTKGGGGQPQHF. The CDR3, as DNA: TGTGCCAGCACCAAGGGGGGGGGCGGCCAGCCCCAGCATTTT.

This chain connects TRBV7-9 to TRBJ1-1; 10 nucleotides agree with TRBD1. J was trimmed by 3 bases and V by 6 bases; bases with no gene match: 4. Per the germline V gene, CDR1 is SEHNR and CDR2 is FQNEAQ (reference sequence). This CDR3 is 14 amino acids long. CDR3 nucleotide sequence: TGTGCCAGCAGGTTGACAGGGGGCGACACTGAAGCTTTCTTT. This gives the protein CASRLTGGDTEAFF. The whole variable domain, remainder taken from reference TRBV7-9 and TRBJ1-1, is DTGVSQNPRHKITKRGQNVTFRCDPISEHNRLYWYRQTLGQGPEFLTYFQNEAQLEKSRLLSDRFSAERPKGSFSTLEIQRTEQGDSAMYLCASRLTGGDTEAFFGQGTRLTVV.

The CDR3 loop reads CASSLQGPGTDTQYF. CDR3 sequence (DNA): TGTGCCAGCAGCTTACAAGGGCCTGGCACAGATACGCAGTATTTT. The chain uses TRBV7-2 and TRBJ2-3; no reliable D call. Trimming left V 2 bases short and J 1 base short, with 10 bases between. Germline assignment: CDR1 SGHTA and CDR2 FQGNSA. The CDR3 consists of 15 residues. The full variable domain, completed using reference TRBV7-2 and TRBJ2-3, is GAGVSQSPSNKVTEKGKDVELRCDPISGHTALYWYRQSLGQGLEFLIYFQGNSAPDKSGLPSDRFSAERTGGSVSTLTIQRTQQEDSAVYLCASSLQGPGTDTQYFGPGTRLTVL.

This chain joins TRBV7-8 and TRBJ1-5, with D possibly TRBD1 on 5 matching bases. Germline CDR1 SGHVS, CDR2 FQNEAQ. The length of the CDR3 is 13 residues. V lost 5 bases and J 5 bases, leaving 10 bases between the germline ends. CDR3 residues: CASSRDRDQPQHF. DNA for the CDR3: TGTGCCAGCAGCCGGGACCGCGATCAGCCCCAGCATTTT. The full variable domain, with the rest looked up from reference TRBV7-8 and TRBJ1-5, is GAGVSQSPRYKVAKRGQDVALRCDPISGHVSLFWYQQALGQGPEFLTYFQNEAQLDKSGLPSDRFFAERPEGSVSTLKIQRTQQEDSAVYLCASSRDRDQPQHFGDGTRLSIL.

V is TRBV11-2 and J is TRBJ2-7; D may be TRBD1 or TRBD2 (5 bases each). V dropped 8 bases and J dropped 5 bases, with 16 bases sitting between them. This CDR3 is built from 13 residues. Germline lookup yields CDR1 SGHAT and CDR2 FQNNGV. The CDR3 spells CASLQSGTDEQYF. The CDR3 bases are TGTGCCAGCCTTCAGTCGGGGACCGACGAGCAGTACTTC.

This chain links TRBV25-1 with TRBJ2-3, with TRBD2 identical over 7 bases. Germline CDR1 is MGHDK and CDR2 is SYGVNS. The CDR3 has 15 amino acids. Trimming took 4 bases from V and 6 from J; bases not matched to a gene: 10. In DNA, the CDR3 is TGTGCCAGCAGTGCTCCTCGGGGGGACTTGGATACGCAGTATTTT. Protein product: CASSAPRGDLDTQYF.

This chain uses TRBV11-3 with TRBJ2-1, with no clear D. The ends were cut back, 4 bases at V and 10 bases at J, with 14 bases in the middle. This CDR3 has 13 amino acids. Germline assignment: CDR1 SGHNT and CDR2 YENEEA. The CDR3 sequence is CASSSNRAGEQFF. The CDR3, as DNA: TGTGCCAGCAGCTCGAACCGGGCAGGAGAGCAGTTCTTC.

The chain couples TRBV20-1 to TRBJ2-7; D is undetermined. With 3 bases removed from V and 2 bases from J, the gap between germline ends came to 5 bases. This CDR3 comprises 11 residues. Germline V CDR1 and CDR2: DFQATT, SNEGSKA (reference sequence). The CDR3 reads CSASPAYEQYF. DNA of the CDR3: TGCAGTGCTAGCCCCGCCTACGAGCAGTACTTC.

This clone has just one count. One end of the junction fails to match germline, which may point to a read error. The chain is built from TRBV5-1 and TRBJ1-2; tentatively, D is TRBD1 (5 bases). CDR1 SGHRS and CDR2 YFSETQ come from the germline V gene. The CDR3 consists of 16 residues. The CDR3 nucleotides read TGCGCCAGCAGCTTAAATGCAGGGAATACTAACTATGGCTACACTTTC. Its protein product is CASSLNAGNTNYGYTF. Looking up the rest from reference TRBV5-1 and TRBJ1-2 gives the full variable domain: KAGVTQTPRYLIKTRGQQVTLSCSPISGHRSVSWYQQTPGQGLQFLFEYFSETQRNKGNFPGRFSGRQFSNSRSEMNVSTLELGDSALYLCASSLNAGNTNYGYTFGSGTRLTVV.

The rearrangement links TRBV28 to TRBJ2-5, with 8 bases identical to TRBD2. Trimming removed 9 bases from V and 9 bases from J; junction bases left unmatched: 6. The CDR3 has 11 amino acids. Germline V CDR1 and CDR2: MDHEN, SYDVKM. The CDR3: CASSGARAQYF. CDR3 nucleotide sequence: TGTGCCAGTAGCGGGGCCAGAGCCCAGTACTTC.

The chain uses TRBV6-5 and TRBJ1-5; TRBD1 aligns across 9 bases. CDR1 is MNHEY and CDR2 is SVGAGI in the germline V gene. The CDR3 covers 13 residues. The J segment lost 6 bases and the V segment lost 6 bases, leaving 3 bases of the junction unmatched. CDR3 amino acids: CASSTGGGQPQHF. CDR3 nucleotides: TGTGCCAGCAGCACAGGGGGCGGTCAGCCCCAGCATTTT.

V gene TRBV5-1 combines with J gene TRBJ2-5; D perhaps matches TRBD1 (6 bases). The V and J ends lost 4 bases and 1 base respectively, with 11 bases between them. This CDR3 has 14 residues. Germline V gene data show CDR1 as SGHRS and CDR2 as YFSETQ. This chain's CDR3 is CASSPGTTQETQYF. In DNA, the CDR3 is TGCGCCAGCAGCCCCGGGACAACCCAAGAGACCCAGTACTTC.

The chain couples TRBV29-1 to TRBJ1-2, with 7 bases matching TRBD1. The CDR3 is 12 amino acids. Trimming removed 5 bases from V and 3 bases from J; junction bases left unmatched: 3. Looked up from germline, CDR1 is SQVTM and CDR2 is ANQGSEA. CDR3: CSVRTGDYGYTF. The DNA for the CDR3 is TGCAGCGTTCGGACAGGAGACTATGGCTACACCTTC.

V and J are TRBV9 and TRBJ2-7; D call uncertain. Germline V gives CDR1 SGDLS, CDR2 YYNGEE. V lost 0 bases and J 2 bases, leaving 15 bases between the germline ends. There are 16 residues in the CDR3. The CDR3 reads CASSVAGSPLTYEQYF. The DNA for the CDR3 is TGTGCCAGCAGCGTAGCGGGCAGCCCGTTGACCTACGAGCAGTACTTC.

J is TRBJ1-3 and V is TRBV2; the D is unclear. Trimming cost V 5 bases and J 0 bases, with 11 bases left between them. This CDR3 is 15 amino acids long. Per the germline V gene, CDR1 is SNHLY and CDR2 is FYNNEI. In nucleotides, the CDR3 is TGTGCCAGCAGTTCCACTAGGGACTCTGGAAACACCATATATTTT. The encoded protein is CASSSTRDSGNTIYF.

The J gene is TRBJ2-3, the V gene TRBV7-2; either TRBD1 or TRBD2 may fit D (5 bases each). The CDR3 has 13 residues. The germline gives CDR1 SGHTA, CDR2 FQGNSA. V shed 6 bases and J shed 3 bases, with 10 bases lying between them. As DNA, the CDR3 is TGTGCCAGCAGGAGGGGCCAGACAGATACGCAGTATTTT. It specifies CASRRGQTDTQYF.

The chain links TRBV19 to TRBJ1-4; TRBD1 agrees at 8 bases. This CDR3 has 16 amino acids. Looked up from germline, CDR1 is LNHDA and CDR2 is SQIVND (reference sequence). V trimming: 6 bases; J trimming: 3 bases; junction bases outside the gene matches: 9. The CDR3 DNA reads TGTGCCAGTAGCCCCAGGGGGCGCGCTTCTAATGAAAAACTGTTTTTT. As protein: CASSPRGRASNEKLFF.